This TCR beta chain appears in the sequencing data of a study of response to subunit inactivated influenza vaccine. TCRdb re-called the RT-PCR reads with MiXCR, one entry per CDR3 protein. The sample lists about 190,000 distinct CDR3 sequences; around an eighth were seen once. This clonotype has more than one count but fewer than ten. What it binds is not known. Study results and caveats: With each seasonal influenza vaccination, the authors suggested, few new T cells are recruited.

V lost 2 bases and J 3 bases, leaving 11 bases between the germline ends. This CDR3 has 14 amino acids. Germline lookup yields CDR1 MNHEY and CDR2 SVGEGT. Sample: CD8+ T cells sorted from PBMCs, taken 4 to 6 days after vaccination. This clonotype was sampled from a man aged 45-65 years who received an inactivated influenza vaccine. This rearrangement joins TRBV6-2 or TRBV6-3 to TRBJ2-7; D uncertain. CDR3 in DNA: TGTGCCAGCAGTTACCAACCTAGTTACTACGAGCAGTACTTC. Translating it yields CASSYQPSYYEQYF.